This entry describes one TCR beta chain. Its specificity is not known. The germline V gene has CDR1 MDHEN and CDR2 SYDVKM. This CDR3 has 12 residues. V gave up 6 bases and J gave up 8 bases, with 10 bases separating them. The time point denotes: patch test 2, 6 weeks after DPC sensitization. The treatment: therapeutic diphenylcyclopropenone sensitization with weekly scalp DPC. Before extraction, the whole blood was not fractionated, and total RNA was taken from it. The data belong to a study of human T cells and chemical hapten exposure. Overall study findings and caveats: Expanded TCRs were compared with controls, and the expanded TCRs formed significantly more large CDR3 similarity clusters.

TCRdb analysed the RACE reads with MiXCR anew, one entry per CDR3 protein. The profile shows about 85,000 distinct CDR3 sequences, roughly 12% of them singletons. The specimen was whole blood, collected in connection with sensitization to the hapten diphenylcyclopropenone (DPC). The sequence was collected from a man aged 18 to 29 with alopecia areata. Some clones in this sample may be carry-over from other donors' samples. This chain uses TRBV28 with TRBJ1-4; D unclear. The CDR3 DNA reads TGTGCCAGCAGCTTGGCGAGAGAAAAACTGTTTTTT. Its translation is CASSLAREKLFF.